The clone carrying this TCR beta chain was observed a handful of times. Its antigen remains unidentified. This sample's treatment: treatment-naive control, cytoreductive nephrectomy. Control tumors came from a handful of females and 11 males, aged roughly 35 to 85. V dropped 4 bases and J dropped 3 bases, with 7 bases sitting between them. The length of the CDR3 is 12 residues. Germline V gene data show CDR1 as SQVTM and CDR2 as ANQGSEA. TCRdb's copy holds only in-frame clones and misses some; the assay was immunoSEQ multiplex PCR. The sample holds some 14,000 clones; about 56% are singletons and the top ten take 13%. This record comes from a study of radiation and T cells in renal cell carcinoma. The study's findings and limits: Intratumoral heterogeneity was not captured in these approximately 1 g regions.

This chain links TRBV29-1 with TRBJ1-5; D is ambiguous. The receptor comes from a man in his fifties with renal cell carcinoma. Material: tumor tissue, obtained from a patient whose treatment was nephrectomy without radiotherapy. CDR3 sequence (DNA): TGCAGCGTTGGGCGGCCCAATCAGCCCCAGCATTTT. Encoded protein: CSVGRPNQPQHF.